This T cell receptor beta chain was identified in a study of T cells in Graves' hyperthyroidism and ophthalmopathy. This clonotype was detected only a few times. One end of the junction varies from germline; a read error may be responsible. Amplified regions were TCR beta CDR3 sequences from RNA transcripts. A first-round RT-PCR of the TCR CDR3 used the HTBI primer set. One entry per CDR3 protein results from TCRdb running MiXCR on the multiplex PCR reads. Altogether about 350,000 distinct CDR3 sequences are present, roughly 14% being singletons, with the ten largest covering around 23%. In patients aged 18 to 65, hyperthyroidism was newly diagnosed, with duration under 2 months. The authors took PBMCs from 10 ml fresh peripheral blood. Germline CDR1 and CDR2: DFQATT and SNEGSKA (reference sequence). CDR3 length equals 16 residues.

V gene TRBV20-1 combines with J gene TRBJ2-5; 13 positions match TRBD2. Sequencing used blood. The clonotype comes from a woman between 25 and 40 years old with Graves' hyperthyroidism. The CDR3 spells CSARGGGLAGIETQYF. Here the CDR3 DNA reads TGCAGTGCGAGAGGAGGGGGACTAGCGGGAATAGAGACCCAGTACTTC.